These 14 T cell receptor beta chains were all obtained from the same sample, sequenced in a study of blood T cell repertoires in COVID-19. The protocol was immunoSEQ multiplex PCR, while the TCRdb copy is restricted to in-frame clones and leaves out a portion. The table includes roughly 65,000 clones, about 81% detected once. The specimen sequenced was peripheral blood. These receptor sequences come from a man older than 75 with acute or convalescent COVID-19.

This clone was picked up a small number of times. The rearrangement joins TRBV4-3 to TRBJ1-4; possibly TRBD1 for D (5 bases). Germline assignment: CDR1 LGHNA and CDR2 YSLEER. Trimming left V 0 bases short and J 2 bases short, with 16 bases between. This CDR3 region has 18 residues. The CDR3 reads CASSQDSIRQGTNEKLFF. DNA of the CDR3: TGCGCCAGCAGCCAAGATTCGATTAGGCAGGGTACTAATGAAAAACTGTTTTTT.

This chain connects TRBV11-2 to TRBJ1-6, with 7 bases that match TRBD1. This CDR3 contains 16 residues. Germline CDR1 SGHAT, CDR2 FQNNGV. V was pared by 1 base and J by 9 bases, with 9 bases of the junction left unmatched. The CDR3 protein is CASSLGVGPGGSPLHF. In nucleotides, the CDR3 is TGTGCCAGCAGCTTAGGTGTGGGACCAGGGGGTTCACCCCTCCACTTT.

This clone showed up just a few times. This chain links TRBV30 with TRBJ2-7, with a possible D match to TRBD2 (5 bases). Trimming took 5 bases from V and 3 from J, leaving 17 bases between them. Germline V gene sequence: CDR1 GTSNPN, CDR2 SVGIG (reference sequence). CDR3 length equals 14 residues. The CDR3 here is CAWSPSGLIYEQYF. CDR3 bases: TGTGCCTGGTCCCCCTCCGGACTTATCTACGAGCAGTACTTC.

This chain connects TRBV24-1 to TRBJ1-2; no definite D call. The CDR3 spans 15 residues. V lost 3 bases to trimming and J lost 3 bases, with 13 bases between them. CDR1 and CDR2 from the germline V gene are KGHDR and SFDVKD. CDR3 protein: CATSDPSGVDYGYTF. The CDR3 region has the DNA TGTGCCACCAGTGATCCCTCCGGGGTTGACTATGGCTACACCTTC.

The V and J genes are TRBV4-1 and TRBJ1-1, with TRBD1 as a possible D gene (5 bases). The CDR3 totals 14 residues. Germline CDR1 MGHRA, CDR2 YSYEKL. V was shortened by 5 bases and J by 1 base, with 11 bases between the two germline ends. CDR3: CASSNYRRNTEAFF. For the CDR3, the DNA is TGCGCCAGCAGCAATTACAGGAGGAACACTGAAGCTTTCTTT.

This clone was observed a few times. This chain uses TRBV19 with TRBJ1-1; 12 bases fit TRBD1. V trimming: 6 bases; J trimming: 4 bases; junction bases outside the gene matches: 12. Germline CDR1 is LNHDA and CDR2 is SQIVND (reference sequence). The CDR3 contains 17 residues. The DNA for the CDR3 is TGTGCCAGTAGATCGCCGGGACAGGGGGCAGGGAGCACTGAAGCTTTCTTT. Translation: CASRSPGQGAGSTEAFF.

As DNA, the CDR3 is TGTGCCAGCAGCCAAGAACGGGGTTCTCAGCCCCAGCATTTT. It yields the protein CASSQERGSQPQHF. V is TRBV7-2 and J is TRBJ1-5, with D unresolved. The CDR3 loop spans 14 amino acids. Germline CDR1 reads SGHTA; CDR2 reads FQGNSA. V was trimmed by 5 bases and J by 6 bases, leaving 14 bases between them. The variable domain in full, completed from reference TRBV7-2 and TRBJ1-5, reads GAGVSQSPSNKVTEKGKDVELRCDPISGHTALYWYRQSLGQGLEFLIYFQGNSAPDKSGLPSDRFSAERTGGSVSTLTIQRTQQEDSAVYLCASSQERGSQPQHFGDGTRLSIL.

This clone has a handful of counts. This chain uses TRBV4-2 with TRBJ2-6, with 11 bases fitting TRBD2. The J segment lost 2 bases and the V segment lost 4 bases, leaving 7 bases of the junction unmatched. The length of the CDR3 is 18 residues. Germline CDR1 reads LGHNA; CDR2 reads YNFKEQ. CDR3: CASSLTGTSGAGANVLTF. In DNA, the CDR3 is TGTGCCAGCAGCCTTACCGGGACTAGCGGAGCTGGGGCCAACGTCCTGACTTTC.

The chain couples TRBV7-2 to TRBJ1-2, with 10 bases matching TRBD1. The germline CDR1 and CDR2 sequences are SGHTA and FQGNSA. V dropped 0 bases and J dropped 4; count of bases not matched to a gene: 5. CDR3 length: 16 residues. The CDR3 spells CASSLAPTGGGYGYTF. The CDR3 DNA reads as TGTGCCAGCAGCTTAGCCCCGACAGGGGGCGGCTATGGCTACACCTTC. The full variable domain, with the rest looked up from reference TRBV7-2 and TRBJ1-2, is GAGVSQSPSNKVTEKGKDVELRCDPISGHTALYWYRQSLGQGLEFLIYFQGNSAPDKSGLPSDRFSAERTGGSVSTLTIQRTQQEDSAVYLCASSLAPTGGGYGYTFGSGTRLTVV.

The J gene is TRBJ2-1, the V gene TRBV19, with 8 bases lining up with TRBD2. With V trimmed by 7 bases and J by 0 bases, 2 bases remained unmatched. Looked up from germline, CDR1 is LNHDA and CDR2 is SQIVND (reference sequence). The CDR3 is 14 residues long. CDR3 bases: TGTGCCAGTAAGCGGGAGCCCTCCTACAATGAGCAGTTCTTC. Translating gives CASKREPSYNEQFF. The entire variable domain, with the rest obtained from reference TRBV19 and TRBJ2-1, is as follows: DGGITQSPKYLFRKEGQNVTLSCEQNLNHDAMYWYRQDPGQGLRLIYYSQIVNDFQKGDIAEGYSVSREKKESFPLTVTSAQKNPTAFYLCASKREPSYNEQFFGPGTRLTVL.

This sequence joins TRBV3-1 (or the pseudogene TRBV3-2) and TRBJ2-1; 10 bases map to TRBD2. Looked up from germline, CDR1 is LGHDT and CDR2 is YNNKEL (reference sequence). V lost 4 bases and J lost 4; bases outside the gene matches: 4. The CDR3 covers 15 residues. The chain's CDR3 is CASSRRTSGYNEQFF. As DNA, the CDR3 is TGTGCCAGCAGCCGCCGGACTAGCGGATACAATGAGCAGTTCTTC.

CDR3 sequence: CASSYPLSSTDTQYF. CDR3 sequence (DNA): TGTGCCAGCAGTTACCCCCTTAGTAGCACAGATACGCAGTATTTT. This chain connects TRBV6-6 to TRBJ2-3; no reliable D call. Germline CDR1 and CDR2: MNHNY and SVGAGI (reference sequence). The length of the CDR3 is 15 residues. Trimming took off 2 bases at V and 0 bases at J, with 9 bases between the two ends.

This clone was recorded only once. The chain has TRBV19 and TRBJ2-1; 7 positions agree with TRBD1. There are 15 residues in the CDR3. Germline V gene sequence: CDR1 LNHDA, CDR2 SQIVND (reference sequence). Unmatched junction bases numbered 9, after V lost 7 bases and J lost 3 bases. The CDR3 here is CASNQGVGVYNEQFF. CDR3 DNA sequence: TGTGCCAGTAACCAGGGGGTCGGAGTCTACAATGAGCAGTTCTTC.

CDR3 bases: TGTGCCACCAGTGATTTAACAGGAAACTATGGCTACACCTTC. Translating gives CATSDLTGNYGYTF. The rearrangement uses TRBV24-1 and TRBJ1-2, with TRBD1 as a possible D gene (5 bases). The germline V gene encodes CDR1 KGHDR and CDR2 SFDVKD. Trimming pared 1 base from V and 2 bases from J, leaving 7 bases between. The CDR3 totals 14 residues.